This TCR beta chain originates from a study of memory CD4+ T cells and cytomegalovirus serostatus. Single viable CD3+CD4+CD8-CD45RO+ cells were sorted as the memory CD4+ T cells. Donors' CMV status reflects serum IgG against pp150, pp28, p38, p52. Germline V gives CDR1 MDHEN, CDR2 SYDVKM. The CDR3 extends over 12 amino acids. V lost 8 bases to trimming and J lost 3 bases, with 11 bases between them. Note on this clone: The antigen remains undetermined.

This table comes from immunoSEQ multiplex PCR, and its TCRdb copy is limited to in-frame clones, with some not included. The data hold 35,000 to 45,000 clones, with around three quarters observed a single time. Overall study results and limits: The CMV-associated TCR signature appears largely within the CD4+ memory repertoire.

The chain links TRBV28 to TRBJ2-7; D is ambiguous. This receptor was taken from an adult in good health and CMV-seronegative. Sequencing used memory CD4+ T cells from blood. CDR3 sequence (DNA): TGTGCCAGCCAAAAGGGATTCTACGAGCAGTACTTC. It translates to CASQKGFYEQYF.